This TCR beta chain was identified during a study of cytomegalovirus exposure and HLA in healthy donors. Notes on the study in general: A later analysis found most CMV-associated TCR beta chains apparently HLA-restricted. Excluded were some V segments that proved indistinguishable, including TRBV6-2 and TRBV6-3.

This CDR3 has 16 residues. Trimming left V 8 bases short and J 2 bases short, with 21 bases between. Per germline, CDR1 LGHNT and CDR2 FRNRAP. PCR used 60 Vbeta primers and 13 Jbeta primers. This table comes from immunoSEQ multiplex PCR, and its TCRdb copy is limited to in-frame clones, with some not included. Of about 160,000 clones listed, over 60% are singletons. In regard to this clone: Its matching antigen is unknown.

Each donor was nominally healthy when sampled (though unrecorded immune exposures were likely). Specimen: PBMCs. The sequence came from a woman aged 25 to 39 in good health and CMV-seronegative. The chain combines TRBV12-5 with TRBJ1-2; no clear D gene. In DNA form, the CDR3 reads TGTGCTAGTTCTACAGTCCTCGGGAACAGCAACTATGGCTACACCTTC. Amino acids: CASSTVLGNSNYGYTF.